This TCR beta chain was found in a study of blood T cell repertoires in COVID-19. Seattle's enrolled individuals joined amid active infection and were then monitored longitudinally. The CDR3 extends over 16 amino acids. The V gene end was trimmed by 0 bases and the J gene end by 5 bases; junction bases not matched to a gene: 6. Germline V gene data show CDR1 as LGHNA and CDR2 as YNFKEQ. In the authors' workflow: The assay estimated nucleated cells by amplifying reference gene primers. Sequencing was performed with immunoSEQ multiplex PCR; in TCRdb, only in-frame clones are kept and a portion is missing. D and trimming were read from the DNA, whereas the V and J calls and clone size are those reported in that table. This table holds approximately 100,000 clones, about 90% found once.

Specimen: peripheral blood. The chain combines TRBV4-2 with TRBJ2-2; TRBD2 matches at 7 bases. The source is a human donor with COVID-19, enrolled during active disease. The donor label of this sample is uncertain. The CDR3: CASSQDVPSGTGELFF. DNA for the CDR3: TGTGCCAGCAGCCAAGACGTACCTAGCGGAACCGGGGAGCTGTTTTTT.